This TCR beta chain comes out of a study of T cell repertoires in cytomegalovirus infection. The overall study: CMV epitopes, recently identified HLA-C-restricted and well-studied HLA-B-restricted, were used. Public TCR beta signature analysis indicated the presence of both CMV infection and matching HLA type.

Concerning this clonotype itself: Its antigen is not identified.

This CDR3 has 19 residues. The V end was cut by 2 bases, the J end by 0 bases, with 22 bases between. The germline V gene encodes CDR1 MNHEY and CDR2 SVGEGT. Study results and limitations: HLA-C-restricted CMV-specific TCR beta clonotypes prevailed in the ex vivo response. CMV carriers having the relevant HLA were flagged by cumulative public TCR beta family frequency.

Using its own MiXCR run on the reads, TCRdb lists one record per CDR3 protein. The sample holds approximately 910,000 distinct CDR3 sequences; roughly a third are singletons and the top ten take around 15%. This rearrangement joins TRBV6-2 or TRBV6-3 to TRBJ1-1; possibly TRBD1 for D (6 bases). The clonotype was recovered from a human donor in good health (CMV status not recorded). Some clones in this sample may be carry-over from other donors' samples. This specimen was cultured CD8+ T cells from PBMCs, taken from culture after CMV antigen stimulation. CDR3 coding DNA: TGTGCCAGCAGTTACCCGCCCTTGGGGGCCTCCAACATGAACACTGAAGCTTTCTTT. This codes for CASSYPPLGASNMNTEAFF.